This entry lists 16 T cell receptor beta chains sequenced from one sample in a study of T cell responses to AZD1222 COVID-19 vaccine. Generated by immunoSEQ multiplex PCR, the TCRdb table keeps only in-frame clones and is missing some. The sample contains roughly 110,000 clones, approximately 88% of which appear only once. The input for sequencing was peripheral blood, taken 28 days after the second AZD1222 dose. The receptors were sampled from an adult who received the AZD1222 COVID-19 vaccine.

The gene calls are TRBV6-4 and TRBJ1-1; D is unresolved. The CDR3 contains 13 residues. CDR1 and CDR2 (germline): MRHNA, SNTAGT. The V gene lost 2 bases and the J gene lost 3 bases, with 7 bases spanning the gap. CDR3 residues: CASSDGLYTEAFF. CDR3 sequence (DNA): TGTGCCAGCAGTGACGGGCTGTACACTGAAGCTTTCTTT.

This clone was seen just once. V is TRBV25-1 and J is TRBJ1-6, with TRBD1 identical over 8 bases. J gave up 5 bases and V 7 bases, and 1 base lay outside the gene matches. The CDR3 has 13 amino acids. CDR1 and CDR2 from the germline V gene are MGHDK and SYGVNS. CDR3 sequence (DNA): TGTGCCAGCAACAGGGGGAATAATTCACCCCTCCACTTT. This gives the protein CASNRGNNSPLHF.

The V and J genes are TRBV6-6 and TRBJ2-1; D unresolved. There are 14 residues in the CDR3. The germline V and J ends were trimmed by 7 bases and 0 bases, with 10 bases remaining between them. The V gene's germline CDR1 is MNHNY and CDR2 SVGAGI (reference sequence). The DNA for the CDR3 is TGTGCCAGCACCCTACCCAGCTCCTACAATGAGCAGTTCTTC. This translates into CASTLPSSYNEQFF.

The rearrangement uses TRBV5-1 and TRBJ1-1, with a tentative D call TRBD1 (6 bases). Germline V CDR1 and CDR2: SGHRS, YFSETQ. The CDR3 has 13 residues. V lost 3 bases to trimming and J lost 5 bases, with 11 bases between them. The DNA for the CDR3 is TGCGCCAGCAGCTACGACGGACAGACTGAAGCTTTCTTT. Amino acids: CASSYDGQTEAFF.

This clone has only a few counts. V and J are TRBV7-9 and TRBJ1-2; D call uncertain. Germline loops: CDR1 SEHNR, CDR2 FQNEAQ (reference sequence). Trimming removed 1 base at V and 6 bases at J, with 6 bases between. The CDR3 has 12 residues. CDR3 nucleotide sequence: TGTGCCAGCAGCTTAGGGAGCGATGGCTACACCTTC. Translating gives CASSLGSDGYTF.

The gene calls are TRBV4-3 and TRBJ2-6; D gene uncertain. Germline CDR1 reads LGHNA; CDR2 reads YSLEER. Trimming took 1 base from V and 0 from J, leaving 7 bases between them. The CDR3 contains 16 residues. CDR3 region: CASSQGGASGANVLTF. CDR3 coding DNA: TGCGCCAGCAGCCAAGGCGGTGCCTCTGGGGCCAACGTCCTGACTTTC.

This sequence joins TRBV18 and TRBJ1-3; the match to TRBD1 covers 7 bases. The CDR3 sequence is 17 residues long. Trimming removed 4 bases from V and 3 bases from J; junction bases left unmatched: 12. The germline CDR1 and CDR2 sequences are KGHSH and LQKENI. The CDR3 nucleotides read TGTGCCAGCTCACTCCAAGGAGACAGGGCCCTTGGAAACACCATATATTTT. This gives the protein CASSLQGDRALGNTIYF.

The chain joins TRBV2 to TRBJ1-1; possibly TRBD1 for D (5 bases). The CDR3 loop spans 14 amino acids. V lost 6 bases, J lost 1 base, and 12 bases lay in between. CDR1 is SNHLY, CDR2 FYNNEI, per germline. This chain's CDR3 is CASSPRVGNTEAFF. The CDR3 coding sequence is TGTGCCAGCAGCCCCAGGGTGGGGAACACTGAAGCTTTCTTT.

J is TRBJ2-2 and V is TRBV7-3; D remains unclear. The CDR3 is 15 residues long. Germline-derived CDR1 and CDR2 are SGHTA and FQGTGA. The V gene lost 1 base and the J gene lost 0 bases, with 6 bases spanning the gap. CDR3 in DNA: TGTGCCAGCAGCTTAAATAGGGCGAACACCGGGGAGCTGTTTTTT. Its protein product is CASSLNRANTGELFF.

J is TRBJ1-5 and V is TRBV2; D not resolved. The germline CDR1 and CDR2 sequences are SNHLY and FYNNEI. This CDR3 is 13 amino acids long. The V gene lost 8 bases and the J gene lost 4 bases, with 12 bases spanning the gap. The CDR3 DNA sequence: TGTGCCAGCTGCTCAGAGCCTAATCAGCCCCAGCATTTT. Protein: CASCSEPNQPQHF.

The CDR3 protein is CASSQVRGNTIYF. In nucleotides, the CDR3 is TGTGCCAGCAGCCAAGTACGCGGAAACACCATATATTTT. The chain carries TRBV3-1 (or the pseudogene TRBV3-2) and TRBJ1-3; D ambiguous. Per the germline V gene, CDR1 is LGHDT and CDR2 is YNNKEL (reference sequence). The CDR3 is 13 amino acids. Trimming took 1 base from V and 4 from J, leaving 5 bases between them.

V gene TRBV7-2 combines with J gene TRBJ2-3; 14 bases line up with TRBD2. V was clipped by 3 bases and J by 6 bases; unmatched bases: 5. Germline CDR1 SGHTA, CDR2 FQGNSA. The CDR3 runs to 16 residues. The CDR3 DNA reads TGTGCCAGCAGCTTTCCCGGGACTAGCGGGGGCGATACGCAGTATTTT. It specifies CASSFPGTSGGDTQYF.

V and J are TRBV10-2 and TRBJ1-2; 8 bases map to TRBD1. The CDR3 has 12 amino acids. Germline V gives CDR1 WSHSY, CDR2 SAAADI. V gave up 6 bases and J gave up 3 bases; unmatched junction bases: 0. CDR3 amino acids: CASRTGDYGYTF. The CDR3 DNA reads TGCGCCAGCAGGACAGGGGACTATGGCTACACCTTC.

Concerning this clone: Other DNA sequences from this sample encode an identical CDR3 as well. The J gene is TRBJ2-7, the V gene TRBV11-2, with a possible D match to TRBD1 (6 bases). The V and J ends lost 5 bases and 2 bases respectively, with 13 bases between them. Germline loops: CDR1 SGHAT, CDR2 FQNNGV. This CDR3 has 14 amino acids. The CDR3 bases are TGTGCCAGCAGCCTCGCCGGGACAACCTACGAGCAGTACTTC. It translates to CASSLAGTTYEQYF.

V and J are TRBV5-4 and TRBJ2-3; 10 bases agree with TRBD2. Germline CDR1 SGHNT, CDR2 YYREEE (reference sequence). This CDR3 comprises 16 residues. The junction had 3 bases not matched to a gene; V was cut back by 2 bases and J by 0 bases. CDR3 sequence: CASSLGLAASTDTQYF. For the CDR3, the DNA is TGTGCCAGCAGCTTAGGACTAGCGGCAAGCACAGATACGCAGTATTTT.

This clone was seen a single time. V and J are TRBV7-9 and TRBJ1-6; D not certain. There are 15 residues in the CDR3. CDR1 SEHNR and CDR2 FQNEAQ come from the germline V gene (reference sequence). V lost 7 bases, J lost 0 bases, and 10 bases lay in between. The CDR3 reads CASTLEGSYNSPLHF. The CDR3 nucleotides read TGTGCCAGCACCCTAGAGGGCTCCTATAATTCACCCCTCCACTTT.